This is a list of T cell receptor beta chains from one sample in a study of T cell responses to AZD1222 COVID-19 vaccine. Clones were read by immunoSEQ multiplex PCR, and TCRdb kept only the in-frame ones, dropping some. The data contain under 150,000 clones, approximately 94% of them singletons. Sequences were derived from peripheral blood, sampled on day 0 of AZD1222 vaccination. The source of these receptors is an adult in good health. Each CDR3 is given with its conserved first and last residue. D genes are given only for firm matches. Clone size is not always given. Where it is, it says once, few, many or a class for expanded clones.

abundance,d_gene,j_gene,v_gene,CDR3aa,CDR3nt
-,-,TRBJ2-7,TRBV21-1,CASSKGSRTRYEQYF,TGTGCCAGCAGCAAGGGGTCGAGGACCCGCTACGAGCAGTACTTC
-,-,TRBJ2-2,TRBV5-1,CASSLDYSTGELFF,TGCGCCAGCAGCTTGGACTATTCCACCGGGGAGCTGTTTTTT
once,-,TRBJ2-7,TRBV11-1,CASSRGFDEQYF,TGTGCCAGCAGCCGGGGGTTCGACGAGCAGTACTTC
-,TRBD1,TRBJ2-7,TRBV12-5,CASGLVAARTGPSGEQYF,TGTGCTAGTGGTTTGGTAGCCGCCAGGACAGGACCCTCTGGGGAGCAGTACTTC
once,TRBD2,TRBJ2-7,TRBV5-1,CASSRTSLRGGEQYF,TGCGCCAGCAGCCGGACTAGTCTGAGAGGAGGGGAGCAGTACTTC
-,-,TRBJ1-4,TRBV19,CASSIPTGATNEKLFF,TGTGCCAGTAGTATTCCGACTGGCGCAACTAATGAAAAACTGTTTTTT
-,-,TRBJ1-5,TRBV10-1,CASRDQGPLGNQPQHF,TGCGCCAGCAGAGACCAGGGGCCCCTTGGCAATCAGCCCCAGCATTTT
-,-,TRBJ2-7,TRBV23-1,CASREQASIYSYEQYF,TGCGCCAGCAGGGAACAGGCCTCGATCTACTCCTACGAGCAGTACTTC
-,TRBD1,TRBJ2-2,TRBV6-5,CASATGGEGAGELFF,TGTGCCAGCGCAACAGGGGGCGAGGGTGCCGGGGAGCTGTTTTTT
-,TRBD1,TRBJ2-7,TRBV7-8,CASAEQGAVYEQYF,TGTGCCAGCGCGGAACAGGGGGCGGTCTACGAGCAGTACTTC
-,TRBD1,TRBJ1-2,TRBV9,CASNRTGYGYTF,TGTGCCAGCAACAGGACAGGGTATGGCTACACCTTC
-,-,TRBJ2-1,TRBV7-2,CASSLIAGSNEQFF,TGTGCCAGCAGCTTAATAGCAGGATCAAATGAGCAGTTCTTC
-,TRBD1,TRBJ1-2,TRBV4-1,CASSQSTGRRGYGYTF,TGCGCCAGCAGCCAATCGACAGGGCGGAGAGGATATGGCTACACCTTC
-,TRBD2,TRBJ2-7,TRBV19,CASSPGLGFYEQYF,TGTGCCAGTAGCCCTGGACTAGGGTTCTACGAGCAGTACTTC
-,-,TRBJ2-3,TRBV20-1,CSVFPGDTQYF,TGCAGTGTTTTCCCGGGGGATACGCAGTATTTT
-,TRBD2,TRBJ2-5,TRBV11-2,CASSSLAGGPSETQYF,TGTGCCAGCAGCTCCTTAGCGGGGGGGCCGTCAGAGACCCAGTACTTC
-,TRBD1,TRBJ1-1,TRBV10-1,CASRRSWTGSTEAFF,TGCGCCAGCAGGAGGTCGTGGACAGGGAGCACTGAAGCTTTCTTT
-,TRBD1,TRBJ1-2,TRBV2,CASSQGGGGYTF,TGTGCCAGCAGTCAGGGGGGAGGTGGCTACACCTTC
-,-,TRBJ2-1,TRBV7-3,CASSLDRDNEQFF,TGTGCCAGCAGCTTGGACCGAGACAATGAGCAGTTCTTC
-,-,TRBJ1-2,TRBV6-2/TRBV6-3,CASSQTGGQANYGYTF,TGTGCCAGCAGCCAAACGGGGGGACAAGCTAACTATGGCTACACCTTC
-,-,TRBJ1-3,TRBV5-1,CASSSDGSGNTIYF,TGCGCCAGCAGTTCGGACGGCTCTGGAAACACCATATATTTT
-,-,TRBJ1-2,TRBV24-1,CATSEQPFYGYTF,TGTGCCACCAGTGAACAGCCTTTCTATGGCTACACCTTC
once,-,TRBJ2-7,TRBV10-3,CAIRDSPSSYEQYF,TGTGCCATCAGGGACAGCCCGAGCTCCTACGAGCAGTACTTC
-,-,TRBJ2-1,TRBV9,CASSLYDSNNEQFF,TGTGCCAGCAGCCTATATGACAGCAACAATGAGCAGTTCTTC
-,TRBD1,TRBJ1-6,TRBV6-1,CASSDPWTGRNSPLHF,TGTGCCAGCAGTGACCCCTGGACAGGGAGGAATTCACCCCTCCACTTT
few,-,TRBJ1-4,TRBV5-5,CASSLYRAREKLFF,TGTGCCAGCAGCTTGTACAGGGCGAGGGAAAAACTGTTTTTT
-,-,TRBJ1-3,TRBV11-2,CASSLSRDRRNTIYF,TGTGCCAGCAGCTTATCCCGGGATCGTAGAAACACCATATATTTT
-,TRBD1,TRBJ1-4,TRBV30,CAWSGGQGGEKLFF,TGTGCCTGGTCGGGGGGACAGGGAGGTGAAAAACTGTTTTTT
-,-,TRBJ1-6,TRBV7-9,CASSRGQGGNSPLHF,TGTGCCAGCAGCCGCGGGCAGGGAGGTAATTCACCCCTCCACTTT
-,-,TRBJ2-1,TRBV24-1,CATSEGGRGGEQFF,TGTGCCACCAGTGAGGGGGGCAGGGGTGGTGAGCAGTTCTTC
once,-,TRBJ2-2,TRBV9,CASSPQGRGQGANTGELFF,TGTGCCAGCAGCCCTCAAGGGAGGGGGCAGGGGGCGAACACCGGGGAGCTGTTTTTT
-,-,TRBJ1-4,TRBV19,CASSMFTGRGNEKLFF,TGTGCCAGTAGTATGTTCACAGGGAGAGGTAATGAAAAACTGTTTTTT
-,-,TRBJ2-2,TRBV7-3,CASSLRQPMNTGELFF,TGTGCCAGCAGCTTACGACAGCCTATGAACACCGGGGAGCTGTTTTTT
-,-,TRBJ2-4,TRBV19,CASSRAAAKNIQYF,TGTGCCAGTAGTCGCGCCGCAGCCAAAAACATTCAGTACTTC
-,TRBD2,TRBJ2-5,TRBV7-9,CASSSRTSGETQYF,TGTGCCAGCAGCTCCCGGACTAGCGGGGAAACCCAGTACTTC
-,-,TRBJ2-7,TRBV7-9,CASSLEDGYEQYF,TGTGCCAGCAGCTTAGAAGACGGCTACGAGCAGTACTTC
-,TRBD1,TRBJ1-2,TRBV18,CASSPGTGRGYTF,TGTGCCAGCTCACCAGGGACAGGGCGCGGCTACACCTTC
once,TRBD2,TRBJ2-7,TRBV2,CASAPLAGVYEQYF,TGTGCCAGCGCCCCATTAGCGGGAGTCTACGAGCAGTACTTC
-,-,TRBJ1-2,TRBV29-1,CSVEGAGVNYGYTF,TGCAGCGTTGAAGGGGCAGGGGTAAACTATGGCTACACCTTC
-,TRBD1,TRBJ2-7,TRBV7-8,CASSSGTEGYEQYF,TGTGCCAGCAGCTCGGGGACAGAGGGTTACGAGCAGTACTTC
-,-,TRBJ2-7,TRBV2,CASSEVQGWEQYF,TGTGCCAGCAGTGAAGTTCAGGGGTGGGAGCAGTACTTC
-,-,TRBJ1-1,TRBV6-5,CASNREGTEAFF,TGTGCCAGCAACAGGGAGGGCACTGAAGCTTTCTTT
once,TRBD1,TRBJ1-4,TRBV5-5,CASSGRDRREKLFF,TGTGCCAGCAGCGGCCGGGACAGGAGGGAAAAACTGTTTTTT
-,TRBD1,TRBJ1-5,TRBV19,CASSIRQGGHQPQHF,TGTGCCAGTAGTATTCGACAGGGGGGTCATCAGCCCCAGCATTTT
-,TRBD2,TRBJ2-1,TRBV7-2,CASSLLLAGGHNEQFF,TGTGCCAGCAGCTTATTACTAGCGGGAGGCCACAATGAGCAGTTCTTC
-,TRBD2,TRBJ2-5,TRBV7-2,CASSPGLAGGRETQYF,TGTGCCAGCAGCCCCGGACTAGCGGGGGGGCGAGAGACCCAGTACTTC
-,-,TRBJ2-7,TRBV12-5,CASPPLPGAAEQYF,TGTGCTAGCCCCCCTTTACCGGGAGCGGCCGAGCAGTACTTC
once,TRBD1,TRBJ1-2,TRBV7-2,CASSLGGGAVKAGGYTF,TGTGCCAGCAGCTTAGGAGGGGGCGCCGTAAAAGCCGGAGGCTACACCTTC
once,TRBD1,TRBJ1-3,TRBV18,CASSPFDDRGSTGNTIYF,TGTGCCAGCTCACCATTTGACGACAGGGGAAGTACTGGAAACACCATATATTTT
-,-,TRBJ2-7,TRBV27,CASSSGVDPLYEQYF,TGTGCCAGCAGTTCGGGGGTGGATCCTCTTTACGAGCAGTACTTC
-,-,TRBJ2-5,TRBV20-1,CSARDQETQYF,TGCAGTGCTAGAGATCAAGAGACCCAGTACTTC
-,-,TRBJ1-2,TRBV3-1/TRBV3-2,CASSQPGFGGYTF,TGTGCCAGCAGCCAACCCGGCTTTGGGGGCTACACCTTC
-,TRBD1,TRBJ1-1,TRBV6-2/TRBV6-3,CASSTGDTEAFF,TGTGCCAGCAGCACAGGGGACACTGAAGCTTTCTTT
-,-,TRBJ2-7,TRBV27,CASSLQPSPHYEQYF,TGTGCCAGCAGTCTACAGCCTTCCCCCCACTACGAGCAGTACTTC
-,-,TRBJ1-5,TRBV18,CASSQVKDQPQHF,TGTGCCAGCTCACAGGTAAAGGATCAGCCCCAGCATTTT
-,-,TRBJ1-1,TRBV20-1,CSASSRGGEAFF,TGCAGTGCTAGTTCCAGGGGAGGTGAAGCTTTCTTT
once,-,TRBJ2-2,TRBV15,CATRPRSTNTGELFF,TGTGCCACCAGACCCCGGTCTACCAACACCGGGGAGCTGTTTTTT